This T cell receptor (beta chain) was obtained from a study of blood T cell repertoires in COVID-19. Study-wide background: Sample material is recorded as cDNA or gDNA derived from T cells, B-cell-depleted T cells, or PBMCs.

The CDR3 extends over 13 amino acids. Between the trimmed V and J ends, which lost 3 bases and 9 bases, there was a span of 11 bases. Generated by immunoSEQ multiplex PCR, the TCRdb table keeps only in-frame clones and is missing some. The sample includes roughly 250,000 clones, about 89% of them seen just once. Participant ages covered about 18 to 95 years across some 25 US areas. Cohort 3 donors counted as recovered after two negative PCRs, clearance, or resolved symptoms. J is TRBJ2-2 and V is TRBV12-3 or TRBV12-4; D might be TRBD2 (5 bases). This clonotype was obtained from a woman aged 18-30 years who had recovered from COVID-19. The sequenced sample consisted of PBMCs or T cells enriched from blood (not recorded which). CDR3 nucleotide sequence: TGTGCCAGCAGTTTTGGCCTAGCCCGGGAGCTGTTTTTT. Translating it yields CASSFGLARELFF.